The 8 T cell receptor beta chains given below trace back to one sample, sequenced in a study of cytomegalovirus exposure and HLA in healthy donors. PCR employed 60 Vbeta and 13 Jbeta primers. Repertoires were generated with immunoSEQ multiplex PCR, while TCRdb's copy carries only in-frame clones and drops some. Among 160,000 or so clones listed, approximately 80% were seen once. The sequencing sample was made of PBMCs. The source of these receptors is a young man in good health and CMV-seropositive.

This clone was counted between two and nine times. This chain joins TRBV7-2 and TRBJ1-5; TRBD1 might be the D (5 bases). The CDR3 loop spans 19 amino acids. Trimming left V 1 base short and J 0 bases short, with 19 bases between. The germline CDR1 and CDR2 sequences are SGHTA and FQGNSA. The CDR3 bases are TGTGCCAGCAGCTTAGGGGGGGTAGACTCAGCTTATAGCAATCAGCCCCAGCATTTT. Its translation is CASSLGGVDSAYSNQPQHF.

V usage is TRBV19 and J usage is TRBJ1-3, with D possibly matching TRBD1 (6 bases). Germline CDR1 LNHDA, CDR2 SQIVND (reference sequence). The CDR3 has 16 amino acids. Trimming removed 0 bases from V and 2 bases from J, with 11 bases in between. CDR3 loop: CASSIEGGRAGNTIYF. CDR3 sequence (DNA): TGTGCCAGTAGTATAGAGGGGGGGCGCGCTGGAAACACCATATATTTT.

V and J are TRBV15 and TRBJ2-3; 9 bases line up with TRBD1. CDR1 and CDR2 from the germline V gene are LNHNV and YYDKDF (reference sequence). The CDR3 sequence is 15 residues long. The ends lost 0 bases at V and 4 bases at J; junction bases unmatched: 2. CDR3 in amino acids: CATSREGTGSDTQYF. CDR3 DNA sequence: TGTGCCACCAGCAGAGAAGGGACAGGGTCAGATACGCAGTATTTT.

This rearrangement joins TRBV5-1 to TRBJ2-5; weak D call: TRBD1 (6 bases). Germline-derived CDR1 and CDR2 are SGHRS and YFSETQ. This CDR3 spans 18 amino acids. With 2 bases removed from V and 5 bases from J, the gap between germline ends came to 25 bases. The CDR3 DNA reads TGCGCCAGCAGCTTATCCGGACAGACGCCTCTAGGTGTGGAGACCCAGTACTTC. Residues: CASSLSGQTPLGVETQYF. Full variable domain (remainder filled in from reference TRBV5-1 and TRBJ2-5): KAGVTQTPRYLIKTRGQQVTLSCSPISGHRSVSWYQQTPGQGLQFLFEYFSETQRNKGNFPGRFSGRQFSNSRSEMNVSTLELGDSALYLCASSLSGQTPLGVETQYFGPGTRLLVL.

This clone was seen only once. The rearrangement joins TRBV15 to TRBJ1-5; D not certain. CDR3 length equals 13 residues. The germline CDR1 and CDR2 sequences are LNHNV and YYDKDF (reference sequence). Deletions cut 1 base from V and 6 bases from J, with 7 bases between. CDR3 in DNA: TGTGCCACCAGCAGAGTACAGTTTCAGCCCCAGCATTTT. This encodes CATSRVQFQPQHF.

V gene TRBV6-4 combines with J gene TRBJ2-3, with 7 nucleotides matching TRBD1. CDR3 length: 14 amino acids. Trimming at V came to 5 bases and at J to 6 bases, leaving 8 bases not matched to a gene. Germline CDR1 reads MRHNA; CDR2 reads SNTAGT. The CDR3 here is CASSPDRVLDTQYF. CDR3 sequence (DNA): TGTGCCAGCAGTCCTGACAGGGTCTTGGATACGCAGTATTTT.

The V call is TRBV7-8, the J call TRBJ2-5; 9 positions agree with TRBD2. The germline CDR1 and CDR2 sequences are SGHVS and FQNEAQ. The CDR3 totals 14 residues. Germline trimming cut 5 bases from V and 5 bases from J; bases unmatched to any gene: 6. The CDR3 region has the DNA TGTGCCAGCAGCATCTCTAGCGGGGAGGAGACCCAGTACTTC. It is translated as CASSISSGEETQYF.

The V and J genes are TRBV18 and TRBJ2-7; 10 positions agree with TRBD1. Per the germline V gene, CDR1 is KGHSH and CDR2 is LQKENI. Germline trimming cut 6 bases from V and 4 bases from J; bases unmatched to any gene: 21. The CDR3 runs 19 residues. CDR3 in amino acids: CASSHDLPTGGVPWYEQYF. CDR3 bases: TGTGCCAGCTCCCACGATTTACCGACAGGGGGCGTACCCTGGTACGAGCAGTACTTC.